This TCR beta chain was identified in a study of T cell repertoires in cytomegalovirus infection. Between the trimmed V and J ends, which lost 2 bases and 5 bases, there was a span of 13 bases. Germline V lookup: CDR1 SGHTA, CDR2 FQGNSA. The CDR3 is 14 amino acids. From the reads, TCRdb called clonotypes with MiXCR, one entry per CDR3 protein. Of about 110,000 distinct CDR3 sequences detected, about 30% appear once; the ten largest clones hold about three quarters. This clonotype occurred many times. Its antigen is not identified. The receptor's source is a human donor in good health (CMV status not recorded). Some clones in this sample may be carry-over from other donors' samples. This specimen consisted of CD8+ T cells from cultured PBMCs, obtained from culture after CMV antigen stimulation. The rearrangement joins TRBV7-2 to TRBJ2-7; weak D call: TRBD1 (5 bases). CDR3 DNA: TGTGCCAGCAGCTTATGGGGCAGCGAGGACGAGCAGTACTTC. Amino acids: CASSLWGSEDEQYF.